Described below is a single T cell receptor beta chain sequence and its context. Its antigen is currently not known. Base qualities are not recorded, but no much larger clone differs from it by a single base. This sample is drawn from a study of CD8 T cells in ankylosing spondylitis (dated by TCRdb to about 2017). Concerning the study at large: The study profiled T cell receptor beta repertoires in healthy donors and ankylosing spondylitis patients to find disease-linked TCR variants. Peripheral blood was sampled, and synovial fluid was additionally collected from ankylosing spondylitis patients. The full study cohort comprised around 23 ankylosing spondylitis patients and roughly 110 healthy donors. The paper's findings and limits, for the study overall: Some TCR beta motif variants had previously been reported in synovial fluid and blood of reactive arthritis patients, which suggested common disease-initiation mechanisms. The disease-linked clones were reported to be significantly enriched in matched synovial fluid samples from ankylosing spondylitis patients. A TCR beta motif made up of eight highly homologous amino acid variants appeared to be characteristic of blood from ankylosing spondylitis patients. A CD8+ phenotype was shown by the disease-linked clones, which were found at relatively low frequencies in peripheral blood.

Sequenced using an Illumina HiSeq 2500. TCR beta libraries were prepared by quantitative 5'-RACE with molecular barcodes. Turning to the authors' computational methods: A new computational method based on a probabilistic model of VDJ rearrangement was used to identify disease-linked TCR variants. TCRdb itself trimmed the public reads at Q25 with fastp, ran MiXCR and retained productive beta chains. CDR3 protein sequences are deduplicated, and each keeps its most common genes and DNA. The V and J calls reflect TCRdb's pipeline rather than the authors' work. The sample table contains under 550,000 distinct CDR3 sequences; only one count was recorded for 25% to 30% of them. Under 0.9% of the sample is in the top ten clones. Trimming takes 0 bases from V and 7 bases from J, and the germline ends sit 9 bases apart. From the cysteine up to the phenylalanine, the CDR3 has a length of 13 residues. Only the CDR3 DNA stays, 39 bases, in frame from base 1. Reading the germline V gene (reference sequence) gives CDR1 LGHDT and CDR2 YNNKEL.

In this chain, TRBV3-1 is recombined with TRBJ2-5, with no D gene named confidently. The sample comprised blood, either unsorted or a sorted T cell fraction (not recorded which). The TCR originated in a male donor with ankylosing spondylitis. The CDR3: CASSQDTPGTQYF. The sequenced DNA is TGTGCCAGCAGCCAAGATACCCCAGGGACCCAGTACTTC.